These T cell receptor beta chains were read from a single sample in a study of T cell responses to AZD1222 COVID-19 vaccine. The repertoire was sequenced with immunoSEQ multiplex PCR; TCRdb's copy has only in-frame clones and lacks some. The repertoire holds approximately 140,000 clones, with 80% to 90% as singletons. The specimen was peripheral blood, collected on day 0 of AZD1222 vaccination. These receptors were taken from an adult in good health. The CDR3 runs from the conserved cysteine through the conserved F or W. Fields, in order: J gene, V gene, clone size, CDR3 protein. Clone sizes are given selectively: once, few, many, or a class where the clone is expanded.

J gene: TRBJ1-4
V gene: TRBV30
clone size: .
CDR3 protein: CAWSEAGGYEKLFF

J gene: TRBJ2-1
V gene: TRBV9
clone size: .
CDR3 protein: CASSGAGAGSNEQFF

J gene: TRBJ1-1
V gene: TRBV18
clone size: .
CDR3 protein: CASSPQIGELNTEAFF

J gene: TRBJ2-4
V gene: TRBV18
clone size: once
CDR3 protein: CASSLGGSDIQYF

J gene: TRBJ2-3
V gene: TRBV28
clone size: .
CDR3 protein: CASSSPGRADTQYF

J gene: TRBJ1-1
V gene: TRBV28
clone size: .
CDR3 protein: CASSLPDRGLGEAFF

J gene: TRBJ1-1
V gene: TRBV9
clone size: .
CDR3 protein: CASSVNGQGNTEAFF

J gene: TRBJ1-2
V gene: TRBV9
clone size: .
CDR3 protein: CASSVAQGYGYTF

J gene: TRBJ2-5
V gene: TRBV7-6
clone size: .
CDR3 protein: CASSSQPPVLAGTQYF

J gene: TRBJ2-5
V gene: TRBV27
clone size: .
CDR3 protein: CASSVSPTPQETQYF

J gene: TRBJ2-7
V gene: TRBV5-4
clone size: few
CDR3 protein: CASRSGTSGIYEQYF

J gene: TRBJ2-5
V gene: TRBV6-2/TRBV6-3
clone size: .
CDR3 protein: CASSYPNRVHRATQYF

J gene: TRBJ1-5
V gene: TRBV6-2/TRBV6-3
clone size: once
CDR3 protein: CASSPGQGLNQPQHF

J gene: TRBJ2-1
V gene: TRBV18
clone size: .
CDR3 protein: CASSGTSGSSYNEQFF

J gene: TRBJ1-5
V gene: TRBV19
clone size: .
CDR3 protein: CASSKWGNQPQHF